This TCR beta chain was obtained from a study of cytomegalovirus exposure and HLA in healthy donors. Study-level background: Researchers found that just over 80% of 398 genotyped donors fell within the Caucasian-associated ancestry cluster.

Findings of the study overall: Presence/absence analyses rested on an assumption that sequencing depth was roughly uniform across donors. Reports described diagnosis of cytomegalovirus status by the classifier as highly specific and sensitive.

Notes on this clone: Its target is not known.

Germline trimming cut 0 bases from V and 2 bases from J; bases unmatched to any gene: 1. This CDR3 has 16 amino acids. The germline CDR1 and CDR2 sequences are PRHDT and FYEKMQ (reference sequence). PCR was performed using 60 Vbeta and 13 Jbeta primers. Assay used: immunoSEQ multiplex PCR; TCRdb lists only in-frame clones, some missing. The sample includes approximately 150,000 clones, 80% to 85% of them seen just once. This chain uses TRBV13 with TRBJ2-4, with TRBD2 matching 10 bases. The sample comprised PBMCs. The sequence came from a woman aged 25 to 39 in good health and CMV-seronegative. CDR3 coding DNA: TGTGCCAGCAGCTTAGGACTAGCGGGGACCAAAAACATTCAGTACTTC. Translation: CASSLGLAGTKNIQYF.